The 20 T cell receptor beta chains reported below all come from one sample, sequenced in a study of regulatory T cells in long-lasting Graves disease. Time point reported: newly diagnosed GD, antithyroid drugs for less than 3 months. From PBMCs, RNA was extracted and then used to make the TCR library. To make TCR beta libraries, researchers used iRepertoire HTBI primers and Arm-PCR of CDR3 regions. TCRdb recomputed calls from the multiplex PCR reads with MiXCR, one row per CDR3 protein. The sample lists about 620,000 distinct CDR3 sequences, roughly 15% occurring once. These data also featured in a second study, about T cells in Graves' hyperthyroidism and ophthalmopathy.

This sample comprised peripheral blood mononuclear cells (PBMCs), obtained at new diagnosis, from a patient treated with antithyroid drugs. Receptors were obtained from a woman between 25 and 40 years old with Graves disease.

The chain employs TRBV5-1 and TRBJ1-3; D perhaps matches TRBD1 (6 bases). CDR1 and CDR2 from the germline V gene are SGHRS and YFSETQ. V lost 4 bases and J 0 bases, leaving 14 bases between the germline ends. This CDR3 has 16 amino acids. The CDR3 here is CASSEIQGVSGNTIYF. CDR3 bases: TGCGCCAGCAGCGAAATACAGGGCGTCTCTGGAAACACCATATATTTT.

This sequence joins TRBV19 and TRBJ2-7; D is unresolved. Germline CDR1 is LNHDA and CDR2 is SQIVND (reference sequence). This CDR3 comprises 15 residues. Trimming left V 5 bases short and J 6 bases short, with 20 bases between. CDR3 coding DNA: TGTGCCAGTAGTCCCTTCGACCCTACTGAGAGCGAGCAGTACTTC. Translating gives CASSPFDPTESEQYF.

The chain recombines TRBV7-2 with TRBJ2-2; weak D call: TRBD2 (5 bases). V lost 5 bases, J lost 4 bases, and 14 bases lay in between. This CDR3 spans 15 amino acids. CDR1 and CDR2 (germline): SGHTA, FQGNSA. The CDR3 DNA reads TGTGCCAGCAGCCAGACCGGGGTAACCACCGGGGAGCTGTTTTTT. Translation: CASSQTGVTTGELFF. The full variable domain, with the rest looked up from reference TRBV7-2 and TRBJ2-2, is GAGVSQSPSNKVTEKGKDVELRCDPISGHTALYWYRQSLGQGLEFLIYFQGNSAPDKSGLPSDRFSAERTGGSVSTLTIQRTQQEDSAVYLCASSQTGVTTGELFFGEGSRLTVL.

The table lists this clonotype with many counts. The chain links TRBV7-2 to TRBJ2-6; D remains unclear. This CDR3 is built from 14 residues. Trimming cost V 6 bases and J 1 base, with 7 bases left between them. The germline V gene has CDR1 SGHTA and CDR2 FQGNSA. The chain's CDR3 is CASRGGSGANVLTF. CDR3 nucleotide sequence: TGTGCCAGCAGGGGCGGATCTGGGGCCAACGTCCTGACTTTC.

There are a few counts of this clonotype. The chain is built from TRBV12-3 or TRBV12-4 and TRBJ2-5; D remains ambiguous. The V end was cut by 5 bases, the J end by 2 bases, with 18 bases between. This CDR3 contains 16 residues. CDR3 sequence reads: CASSLVWRVGQETQYF. CDR3 DNA sequence: TGTGCCAGCAGTCTCGTCTGGAGAGTAGGGCAAGAGACCCAGTACTTC.

This clonotype was seen repeatedly, ten times or more. The CDR3 here is CASSHRMNSNQPQHF. The CDR3 bases are TGCGCCAGCAGCCATAGAATGAATAGCAATCAGCCCCAGCATTTT. The chain couples TRBV5-1 to TRBJ1-5; D unclear. In germline, CDR1 is SGHRS, CDR2 YFSETQ. CDR3 length equals 15 residues. The ends were cut back, 4 bases at V and 0 bases at J, with 11 bases in the middle.

This clonotype was recorded many times. This rearrangement joins TRBV28 to TRBJ2-6, with 11 bases identical to TRBD1. J gave up 0 bases and V 7 bases, and 20 bases lay outside the gene matches. The CDR3 extends over 22 amino acids. Germline CDR1 and CDR2: MDHEN and SYDVKM. Written as DNA, the CDR3 is TGTGCCAGCAAGAAATACACCGGGACAGGGGGAACCCGATTCTCTGGGGCCAACGTCCTGACTTTC. This gives the protein CASKKYTGTGGTRFSGANVLTF.

This clonotype has only a few counts. One junction end does not reproduce the germline sequence, and a read error may be involved. The CDR3 loop reads CASSLSVNTGELFF. The DNA of the CDR3 is TGTGCTAGCAGCTTAAGTGTGAATACCGGGGAGCTGTTTTTT. This chain joins TRBV7-7 and TRBJ2-2; D is unclear. Germline V gives CDR1 SSHAT, CDR2 FNYEAQ (reference sequence). The CDR3 sequence is 14 residues long.

The V gene is TRBV18, the J gene TRBJ2-5; TRBD1 matches 7 bases. V shed 3 bases, J shed 5 bases, and the junction held 9 bases outside the gene matches. CDR1 is KGHSH and CDR2 is LQKENI in the germline V gene. This CDR3 comprises 15 residues. CDR3 amino acids: CASSPRQGKWETQYF. CDR3 DNA: TGTGCCAGCTCACCGAGACAGGGAAAGTGGGAGACCCAGTACTTC.

As for this clonotype: A much bigger clone sits one base away, suggesting this may be a read error. V and J are TRBV5-1 and TRBJ2-7, with 7 bases fitting TRBD2. Germline assignment: CDR1 SGHRS and CDR2 YFSETQ. The CDR3 extends over 13 amino acids. CDR3 sequence reads: CASRPTSSYDQYF. The CDR3, as DNA: TGCGCCAGCAGACCGACTAGCTCCTACGACCAGTACTTC.

The CDR3 coding sequence is TGTGCCAGTAGTGACCTTTGGGACTATGGCTACACCTTC. Translated, it gives CASSDLWDYGYTF. V gene TRBV19 combines with J gene TRBJ1-2; D remains ambiguous. With 5 bases removed from V and 3 bases from J, the gap between germline ends came to 10 bases. From germline, CDR1 is LNHDA and CDR2 SQIVND (reference sequence). This CDR3 is 13 amino acids long.

This clonotype was recorded at least ten times. The chain is built from TRBV18 and TRBJ2-7; no clear D gene. The CDR3 runs to 12 residues. CDR1 and CDR2 from the germline V gene are KGHSH and LQKENI. The V and J ends lost 3 bases and 3 bases respectively, with 6 bases between them. In DNA, the CDR3 is TGTGCCAGCTCACCGGGAATCTACGAGCAGTACTTC. Protein: CASSPGIYEQYF.

There are many counts of this clonotype. V is TRBV2 and J is TRBJ1-5, with no clear D. Germline CDR1 and CDR2: SNHLY and FYNNEI. CDR3 length equals 13 residues. Trimming pared 0 bases from V and 6 bases from J, leaving 6 bases between. The CDR3 DNA is TGTGCCAGCAGTGAAGCACGAGGTCAGCCCCAGCATTTT. This sequence encodes CASSEARGQPQHF.

The chain joins TRBV9 to TRBJ2-7; TRBD2 agrees at 12 bases. This CDR3 contains 16 residues. Germline V CDR1 and CDR2: SGDLS, YYNGEE. The ends lost 4 bases at V and 1 base at J; junction bases unmatched: 6. The CDR3 loop is CASSKSGLAGSYEQYF. The CDR3 DNA is TGTGCCAGCAGCAAATCTGGACTAGCGGGGTCCTACGAGCAGTACTTC.

This clonotype has a count of ten or more. This chain joins TRBV3-1 and TRBJ1-1; D gene uncertain. V lost 2 bases, J lost 1 base, and 17 bases lay in between. This CDR3 spans 17 amino acids. Per the germline V gene, CDR1 is LGHDT and CDR2 is YNNKEL (reference sequence). The CDR3 here is CASSQRPGGLTNTEAFF. The CDR3 DNA sequence: TGTGCCAGCAGCCAACGCCCTGGTGGCCTGACGAACACTGAAGCTTTCTTT.

In its sample, this clonotype was seen many times. The gene calls are TRBV2 and TRBJ2-2; 11 nucleotides line up with TRBD2. The junction had 4 bases not matched to a gene; V was cut back by 6 bases and J by 4 bases. CDR3 size: 15 residues. Germline V gene lookup returns CDR1 SNHLY and CDR2 FYNNEI. The CDR3 DNA reads as TGTGCCAGCAGCGGGACTAGCGGCCTCACCGGGGAGCTGTTTTTT. It specifies CASSGTSGLTGELFF.

This clonotype was observed a handful of times. V and J are TRBV28 and TRBJ2-1; 7 bases fit TRBD1. J gave up 3 bases and V 1 base, and 3 bases lay outside the gene matches. This CDR3 contains 15 residues. Germline V gene sequence: CDR1 MDHEN, CDR2 SYDVKM. Written as DNA, the CDR3 is TGTGCCAGCAGTTTATTAGACAGGGACTACAATGAGCAGTTCTTC. The encoded protein is CASSLLDRDYNEQFF.

CDR3 in DNA: TGTGCCAGCTCACCGATTAATGGACAGGGGGCGTCTGGAAACACCATATATTTT. This codes for CASSPINGQGASGNTIYF. V usage is TRBV18 and J usage is TRBJ1-3, with 11 bases fitting TRBD1. V gave up 3 bases and J gave up 1 base; unmatched junction bases: 8. This CDR3 region has 18 residues. The germline CDR1 and CDR2 sequences are KGHSH and LQKENI.

The chain carries TRBV10-3 and TRBJ1-1, with 7 bases that match TRBD1. The V and J ends lost 8 bases and 6 bases, in that order; junction bases with no gene match: 9. The V gene's germline CDR1 is ENHRY and CDR2 SYGVKD. The CDR3 is 13 residues long. The CDR3 bases are TGTGCCATCTCGGACAGGTTTTTCTCTGAAGCTTTCTTT. Translated, it gives CAISDRFFSEAFF.

This clonotype was counted only a few times. The V gene is TRBV20-1, the J gene TRBJ2-5; D may match TRBD1 or TRBD2 (5 bases each). The ends were cut back, 6 bases at V and 2 bases at J, with 16 bases in the middle. Germline V CDR1 and CDR2: DFQATT, SNEGSKA (reference sequence). The CDR3 has 14 amino acids. The CDR3: CSAKWGGGQETQYF. CDR3 in DNA: TGCAGTGCCAAATGGGGTGGGGGACAAGAGACCCAGTACTTC.